Listed here are 2 T cell receptor beta chains from one sample, sequenced in a study of human T cells and chemical hapten exposure. The time point is: patch test 1, 2 weeks after DPC sensitization. As for treatment: therapeutic diphenylcyclopropenone sensitization with weekly scalp DPC. TCRdb passed the RACE reads through MiXCR, listing each CDR3 protein once. The table lists around 120,000 distinct CDR3 sequences, roughly 13% of them singletons. Material: whole blood, obtained in connection with sensitization to the hapten diphenylcyclopropenone (DPC). The receptors come from a young man with alopecia areata. Some clones in this sample may be carry-over from other donors' samples.

This clonotype showed up just a few times. The J gene is TRBJ2-7, the V gene TRBV7-2; 9 bases agree with TRBD1. The CDR3 totals 15 residues. Germline CDR1 and CDR2: SGHTA and FQGNSA. Trimming removed 5 bases from V and 4 bases from J; junction bases left unmatched: 9. CDR3 loop: CASSPTAGQGYEQYF. DNA of the CDR3: TGTGCCAGCAGCCCAACGGCGGGACAGGGTTACGAGCAGTACTTC.

This clonotype has a handful of counts. CDR3 in DNA: TGTGCCAGCAGTTGGGGGGCAGGGGATGCCACTGAAGCTTTCTTT. This translates into CASSWGAGDATEAFF. The V gene is TRBV6-6, the J gene TRBJ1-1; the D gene is possibly TRBD1 (6 bases). The germline V gene encodes CDR1 MNHNY and CDR2 SVGAGI (reference sequence). The CDR3 contains 15 residues. The V end lost 4 bases, the J end lost 4 bases, and 16 bases lay between the germline ends.